One and the same sample provided the 6 T cell receptor beta chains below, sequenced in a study of blood T cells in healthy people across ages. A second about 6 to 11 cycle PCR used barcoded and J-beta primers. TCRdb reprocessed the 5' RACE reads via MiXCR and lists one record per CDR3 protein. The profile covers 800,000 to 900,000 distinct CDR3 sequences, with 55% to 65% appearing a single time and approximately 30% taken by the ten largest. Specimen: blood. The receptors were gathered from a man under 40 in good health.

Concerning this clonotype itself: The germline gene is not matched at one end of the junction; a read error may be the cause. This rearrangement joins TRBV4-3 to TRBJ2-7, with D possibly TRBD1 on 6 matching bases. This CDR3 region has 16 residues. CDR1 is LGHNA and CDR2 is YSLEER in the germline V gene. As DNA, the CDR3 is TGCGCCAGCAGCCAAGAAGTAGTCAGGGGCTCCTACGGGCAGTACTTC. Encoded protein: CASSQEVVRGSYGQYF.

The CDR3 here is CASRRTGILSNQPQHF. The CDR3 nucleotides are TGTGCCAGCAGACGGACAGGGATTTTGAGCAATCAGCCCCAGCATTTT. The genes are TRBV12-3 or TRBV12-4 and TRBJ1-5, with 8 bases matching TRBD1. Trimming cost V 6 bases and J 1 base; bases outside gene matches: 8. The CDR3 has 16 residues.

The chain recombines TRBV28 with TRBJ1-2; D might be TRBD1 (6 bases). The V gene's germline CDR1 is MDHEN and CDR2 SYDVKM. Trimming left V 5 bases short and J 4 bases short, with 14 bases between. This CDR3 contains 14 residues. CDR3 residues: CASSMRGAPYGYTF. The CDR3 DNA reads TGTGCCAGCAGTATGAGGGGGGCGCCCTATGGCTACACCTTC.

This clonotype was detected once. The chain carries TRBV20-1 and TRBJ2-5; a possible D gene is TRBD1 (5 bases). The germline gives CDR1 DFQATT, CDR2 SNEGSKA (reference sequence). V lost 5 bases and J lost 2, with 9 bases in between. The CDR3 has 12 residues. In DNA, the CDR3 is TGCAGTGCTCTCCGACAGCAAGAGACCCAGTACTTC. Protein: CSALRQQETQYF.

The genes are TRBV6-5 and TRBJ2-1; 11 nucleotides match TRBD2. The CDR3 consists of 15 residues. Trimming removed 6 bases from V and 4 bases from J; junction bases left unmatched: 5. Germline lookup yields CDR1 MNHEY and CDR2 SVGAGI. The CDR3 spells CASRLAGATYNEQFF. The CDR3 nucleotides read TGTGCCAGCAGACTAGCGGGGGCCACGTACAATGAGCAGTTCTTC.

The chain joins TRBV28 to TRBJ2-7; possibly TRBD1 for D (6 bases). The V gene's germline CDR1 is MDHEN and CDR2 SYDVKM. The CDR3 totals 14 residues. Trimming took 5 bases from V and 2 from J, leaving 13 bases between them. The CDR3 coding sequence is TGTGCCAGCAGTACCACAGGGTTCACCTACGAGCAGTACTTC. It translates to CASSTTGFTYEQYF.